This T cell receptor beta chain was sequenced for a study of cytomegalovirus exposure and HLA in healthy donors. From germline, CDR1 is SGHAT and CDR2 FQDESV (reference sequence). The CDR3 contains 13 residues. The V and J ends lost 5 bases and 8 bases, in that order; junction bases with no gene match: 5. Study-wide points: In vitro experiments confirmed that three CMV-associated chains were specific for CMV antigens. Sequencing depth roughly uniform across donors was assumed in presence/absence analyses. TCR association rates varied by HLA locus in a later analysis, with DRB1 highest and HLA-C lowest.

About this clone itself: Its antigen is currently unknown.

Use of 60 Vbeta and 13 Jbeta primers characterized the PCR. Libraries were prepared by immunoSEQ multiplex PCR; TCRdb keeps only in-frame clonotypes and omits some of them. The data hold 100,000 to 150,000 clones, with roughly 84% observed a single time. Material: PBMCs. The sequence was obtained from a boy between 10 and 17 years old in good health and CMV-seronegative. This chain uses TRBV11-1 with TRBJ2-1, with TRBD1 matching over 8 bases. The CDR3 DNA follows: TGTGCCAGCAGCGTACAGGGGGGCGATGAGCAGTTCTTC. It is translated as CASSVQGGDEQFF.